The rows below give T cell receptor beta chains drawn from one sample of a study of blood T cell repertoires in COVID-19. Assay: immunoSEQ multiplex PCR; the TCRdb copy retains only in-frame clones and omits some. The sample has hundreds of thousands of clones, about 83% seen once. What was sequenced was peripheral blood. The source is a woman aged 45-59 years with acute or convalescent COVID-19. Both conserved end residues are part of each CDR3. D genes are given only for firm matches. For some rows the clone size is stated as once, few or many, or as a class when expanded; others skip it.

J | D | V | size | DNA | CDR3
TRBJ2-1 | NA | TRBV27 | NA | TGTGCCAGCAGCCCCGGGGGGCTGTTTCCCAATGAGCAGTTCTTC | CASSPGGLFPNEQFF
TRBJ2-1 | TRBD1 | TRBV7-9 | once | TGTGCCAGCAGTACCGGGACAGGGGCCACCGATGAGCAGTTCTTC | CASSTGTGATDEQFF
TRBJ1-2 | NA | TRBV7-9 | NA | TGTGCCAGCGGAAGACAGCCTGATGGCTACACCTTC | CASGRQPDGYTF
TRBJ2-4 | NA | TRBV6-5 | NA | TGTGCCAGCAGTACTACCTGGACCAAAAACATTCAGTACTTC | CASSTTWTKNIQYF
TRBJ1-3 | TRBD1 | TRBV27 | once | TGTGCCAGCAGCCCCAGGGGGCAATCTGGAAACACCATATATTTT | CASSPRGQSGNTIYF
TRBJ2-7 | NA | TRBV19 | NA | TGTGCCAGTAGTATCGCGCCTAAGCCCTCCTACGAGCAGTACTTC | CASSIAPKPSYEQYF
TRBJ2-1 | NA | TRBV4-2 | NA | TGTGCCAGCAGCCAAGCCGGGGGTTATGAGCAGTTCTTC | CASSQAGGYEQFF
TRBJ2-1 | NA | TRBV6-5 | NA | TGTGCCAGCAGCCGGGATTATGAGCAGTTCTTC | CASSRDYEQFF
TRBJ2-5 | NA | TRBV29-1 | NA | TGCAGCGTTGTGACTGGGGCCCCAGAGACCCAGTACTTC | CSVVTGAPETQYF
TRBJ1-6 | NA | TRBV30 | few | TGTGCCTGGAGTGTACGGGGGGGACCGAATTCACCCCTCCACTTT | CAWSVRGGPNSPLHF
TRBJ1-3 | NA | TRBV5-4 | NA | TGTGCCAGCAGCTTGGGCCCAGGGAACACCATATATTTT | CASSLGPGNTIYF
TRBJ1-4 | TRBD1 | TRBV28 | NA | TGTGCCAGCAGCCTGACAGGGGCGGGGGAAAAACTGTTTTTT | CASSLTGAGEKLFF
TRBJ2-1 | NA | TRBV6-5 | once | TGTGCCAGCAGCGTCGAGCGCGGTGAGCAGTTCTTC | CASSVERGEQFF
TRBJ2-7 | TRBD2 | TRBV11-2 | NA | TGTGCCAGCAGACGCAGCGGGAGGAGCTCCTACGAGCAGTACTTC | CASRRSGRSSYEQYF
TRBJ1-1 | NA | TRBV18 | NA | TGTGCCAGCTCACCATCTTTGAGTCAGAACACTGAAGCTTTCTTT | CASSPSLSQNTEAFF
TRBJ1-4 | NA | TRBV18 | NA | TGTGCCAGCTCAGCAGGGGTGGCGCGTGAAAAACTGTTTTTT | CASSAGVAREKLFF
TRBJ2-3 | NA | TRBV5-4 | NA | TGTGCCAGCAGCTTCCGGGACACCTTCACAGATACGCAGTATTTT | CASSFRDTFTDTQYF
TRBJ2-3 | NA | TRBV5-1 | NA | TGCGCCAGCAGCTTGGCCGGGGGGCAGCGGGGAGATACGCAGTATTTT | CASSLAGGQRGDTQYF
TRBJ1-2 | TRBD1 | TRBV3-1/TRBV3-2 | NA | TGTGCCAGCAGGGGACAGCCGATCTATGGCTACACCTTC | CASRGQPIYGYTF
TRBJ1-1 | NA | TRBV28 | few | TGTGCCAGCAGTTCGGTGGGAGGCTCTGAAGCTTTCTTT | CASSSVGGSEAFF
TRBJ1-4 | TRBD1 | TRBV19 | NA | TGTGCCAGCGCAGACCGGGACAGGGGTGAAAAACTGTTTTTT | CASADRDRGEKLFF
TRBJ1-4 | NA | TRBV2 | once | TGTGCCAGCCGTCAGTGGGGCCGGACTAATGAAAAACTGTTTTTT | CASRQWGRTNEKLFF
TRBJ2-7 | NA | TRBV3-1/TRBV3-2 | NA | TGTGCCAGCAGCCAAGGACAAGGGACTCGCGAGCAGTACTTC | CASSQGQGTREQYF
TRBJ1-5 | NA | TRBV28 | medium-sized | TGTGCCAGCAGTTTAATACAGGCCAGCAATCAGCCCCAGCATTTT | CASSLIQASNQPQHF
TRBJ2-7 | NA | TRBV3-1/TRBV3-2 | NA | TGTGCCAGCACCTCACGTGGGGAGTTGGGGGAGCAGTACTTC | CASTSRGELGEQYF
TRBJ1-1 | NA | TRBV4-1 | once | TGCGCCAGCAGCCCCTTGGGGGCAGGCACTGAAGCTTTCTTT | CASSPLGAGTEAFF
TRBJ2-2 | TRBD1 | TRBV5-1 | NA | TGCGCCAGCAGCACACCTCCGGGACAGGGGGCCGGGGAGCTGTTTTTT | CASSTPPGQGAGELFF
TRBJ2-7 | TRBD2 | TRBV7-2 | NA | TGTGCCAGCAGCTTACAAGCGGGAGGGAGGGAGCAGTACTTC | CASSLQAGGREQYF
TRBJ2-4 | NA | TRBV4-1 | NA | TGCGCCAGCAGCCTCCAGCCGTGGGGAGGGGGAGCCAAAAACATTCAGTACTTC | CASSLQPWGGGAKNIQYF
TRBJ2-6 | NA | TRBV19 | NA | TGTGCCAGTAGCCCACAGGGATCCGGGGCCAACGTCCTGACTTTC | CASSPQGSGANVLTF
TRBJ2-2 | NA | TRBV27 | NA | TGTGCCAGCAGATCCGGGAGTACGAACACCGGGGAGCTGTTTTTT | CASRSGSTNTGELFF
TRBJ1-2 | TRBD1 | TRBV2 | NA | TGTGCCAGCAGTGAACCCGGGACAGGGTATGGCTACACCTTC | CASSEPGTGYGYTF
TRBJ1-2 | NA | TRBV19 | NA | TGTGCCAGTAGTATAGACAGGGGTCAGAGCGGCTACACCTTC | CASSIDRGQSGYTF
TRBJ2-5 | TRBD2 | TRBV27 | NA | TGTGCCAGCAGTGGTTCGGGAGCGGGAGGGCCCTGGCAAGAGACCCAGTACTTC | CASSGSGAGGPWQETQYF
TRBJ2-5 | NA | TRBV12-3/TRBV12-4 | NA | TGTGCCAGCAGTTTACAGTACCTAGAGACCCAGTACTTC | CASSLQYLETQYF
TRBJ1-4 | NA | TRBV19 | NA | TGTGCCAGTTCGAGTGGTGGGACATCCACAACTAATGAAAAACTGTTTTTT | CASSSGGTSTTNEKLFF
TRBJ2-1 | NA | TRBV6-1 | NA | TGTGCCAGCAGTGAAGGGCATGAGCAGTTCTTC | CASSEGHEQFF
TRBJ2-1 | NA | TRBV24-1 | NA | TGTGCCACCAGTGAAAACAGGGACACGTACAATGAGCAGTTCTTC | CATSENRDTYNEQFF
TRBJ2-3 | NA | TRBV30 | NA | TGTGCCTGGAGGGGCTCCACAGATACGCAGTATTTT | CAWRGSTDTQYF
TRBJ2-5 | TRBD2 | TRBV4-2 | NA | TGTGCCAGCAGCCAATCGGGACTATCCGAAGAGACCCAGTACTTC | CASSQSGLSEETQYF